A selection of T cell receptor beta chains follows, all from one sample in a study of blood T cell repertoires in COVID-19. Generated by immunoSEQ multiplex PCR, the TCRdb table keeps only in-frame clones and is missing some. Counted here are hundreds of thousands of clones, around 91% occurring once; the ten biggest clones make up 0.9% to 1.1%. Sample: PBMCs or T cells enriched from blood (not recorded which). These receptor sequences come from a man aged 18 to 30 who had recovered from COVID-19. CDR3s include the opening cysteine and the closing phenylalanine or tryptophan. Fields, in order: clone size, V gene, D gene, J gene, CDR3 protein, CDR3 DNA. D genes are given only for firm matches. Part of the rows lack a size; the others show once, few, many or a class for expanded clones.

NA	TRBV9	NA	TRBJ1-5	CASSGGHSSNQPQHF	TGTGCCAGCAGCGGGGGACATAGCAGCAATCAGCCCCAGCATTTT
NA	TRBV7-2	NA	TRBJ2-5	CASSFTGRETQYF	TGTGCCAGCAGCTTTACAGGGCGAGAGACCCAGTACTTC
NA	TRBV4-1	NA	TRBJ1-1	CASSPYSPMNTEAFF	TGCGCCAGCAGCCCCTATAGCCCCATGAACACTGAAGCTTTCTTT
NA	TRBV6-6	TRBD2	TRBJ2-2	CASSPLLAGDTGELFF	TGTGCCAGCAGTCCCCTACTAGCGGGGGACACCGGGGAGCTGTTTTTT
NA	TRBV9	NA	TRBJ1-4	CASSVGWGLGEKLFF	TGTGCCAGCAGCGTAGGGTGGGGCCTGGGGGAAAAACTGTTTTTT
NA	TRBV12-3/TRBV12-4	NA	TRBJ2-3	CASSFGEDTQYF	TGTGCCAGCAGTTTCGGGGAAGATACGCAGTATTTT
NA	TRBV6-1	NA	TRBJ1-1	CASSDARSKPEAFF	TGTGCCAGCAGTGACGCGAGATCCAAGCCTGAAGCTTTCTTT
few	TRBV6-5	NA	TRBJ1-3	CASSYTQGISGNTIYF	TGTGCCAGCAGTTACACTCAGGGGATTTCTGGAAACACCATATATTTT
few	TRBV27	NA	TRBJ1-1	CASSSSPGTGEAFF	TGTGCCAGCAGTTCCAGCCCAGGAACAGGTGAAGCTTTCTTT
NA	TRBV12-3/TRBV12-4	NA	TRBJ1-5	CASSLVPDQPQHF	TGTGCCAGCAGTTTAGTTCCGGATCAGCCCCAGCATTTT
NA	TRBV4-1	NA	TRBJ2-7	CASSLRDNSYEQYF	TGCGCCAGCAGCCTCCGGGACAACTCCTACGAGCAGTACTTC
NA	TRBV7-2	NA	TRBJ1-2	CASSLQGSVPTGYTF	TGTGCCAGCAGCTTACAGGGTTCCGTGCCGACTGGCTACACCTTC
NA	TRBV20-1	NA	TRBJ1-1	CSAGPNTEAFF	TGCAGTGCTGGGCCGAACACTGAAGCTTTCTTT
NA	TRBV9	NA	TRBJ2-2	CASSVQSRPSGGELFF	TGTGCCAGCAGCGTTCAATCGCGGCCTTCGGGCGGGGAGCTGTTTTTT
few	TRBV6-5	NA	TRBJ1-2	CASRPQANYGYTF	TGTGCCAGCAGGCCGCAGGCTAACTATGGCTACACCTTC
NA	TRBV24-1	NA	TRBJ2-2	CATSIGGTGELFF	TGTGCCACCAGCATCGGGGGTACCGGGGAGCTGTTTTTT
NA	TRBV6-5	NA	TRBJ2-1	CASRVQGLGEQFF	TGTGCCAGCAGAGTACAGGGATTGGGTGAGCAGTTCTTC
NA	TRBV19	NA	TRBJ1-1	CASSIGGGMNTEAFF	TGTGCCAGTAGTATAGGAGGAGGGATGAACACTGAAGCTTTCTTT
NA	TRBV5-5	NA	TRBJ1-3	CASSLAERSRNTIYF	TGTGCCAGCAGCTTGGCCGAGCGGTCCCGAAACACCATATATTTT
once	TRBV10-3	TRBD1	TRBJ1-2	CAITPGQGVNYGYTF	TGTGCCATCACCCCCGGACAGGGGGTTAACTATGGCTACACCTTC
NA	TRBV24-1	TRBD2	TRBJ2-5	CATSDPGGAGETQYF	TGTGCCACCAGTGACCCGGGGGGGGCTGGGGAGACCCAGTACTTC
NA	TRBV5-1	NA	TRBJ2-7	CASSLTDRGGYEQYF	TGCGCCAGCAGCTTAACAGACAGGGGAGGGTACGAGCAGTACTTC
NA	TRBV5-5	NA	TRBJ2-2	CASSFDIPTGELFF	TGTGCCAGCTCCTTCGACATACCGACCGGGGAGCTGTTTTTT
NA	TRBV11-3	TRBD1	TRBJ2-2	CASSVGQGIGELFF	TGTGCCAGCAGCGTGGGACAGGGGATCGGGGAGCTGTTTTTT
NA	TRBV19	TRBD1	TRBJ1-2	CASSTGTGRGYGYTF	TGTGCCAGTAGTACGGGGACAGGGAGAGGCTATGGCTACACCTTC
NA	TRBV30	TRBD2	TRBJ2-7	CAWGLAGRPYEQYF	TGTGCCTGGGGACTAGCGGGACGTCCCTACGAGCAGTACTTC